This T cell receptor beta chain emerged from a study of T-cell reconstitution after alpha-beta-depleted transplantation in children. Germline CDR1 SGHDT, CDR2 YYEEEE. CDR3 length: 15 residues. Library preparation (for TCRbeta) was performed with unique molecular identifiers. TCRdb re-derived calls from the PCR reads in MiXCR, one entry per CDR3 protein. The repertoire includes hundreds of thousands of distinct CDR3 sequences, 16% of them detected once, and 1.1% sits in the top ten. As regards this clonotype: One junction end does not reproduce the germline sequence, and a read error may be involved.

The V gene is TRBV5-6, the J gene TRBJ1-6, with 8 bases that match TRBD1. This sample comprised PBMCs from the stem cell graft donor, obtained from the stem cell graft. The TCR sequence derives from a human donor who donated a stem cell graft to a child with acute myeloid leukemia. The CDR3 region has the DNA TGTGCCGGCAGCCCTAGCGACAGGGGATACTCACCCCTCCACTTT. It translates to CAGSPSDRGYSPLHF.